Below, 14 T cell receptor beta chains from the same sample are listed, as sequenced in a study of blood T cell repertoires in COVID-19. Generated by immunoSEQ multiplex PCR, the TCRdb table keeps only in-frame clones and is missing some. Of approximately 500,000 clones in the sample, roughly 89% were seen once. The sample taken for sequencing was peripheral blood. The receptors shown here come from a young man with COVID-19, enrolled during active disease.

The chain has TRBV11-3 and TRBJ2-7, with 10 bases that match TRBD2. Germline V gene sequence: CDR1 SGHNT, CDR2 YENEEA. The CDR3 length is 12 residues. The J segment lost 10 bases and the V segment lost 5 bases, leaving 5 bases of the junction unmatched. The CDR3, as DNA: TGTGCCAGCAGCGCCACTAGCGGGGTTCAGTACTTC. This translates into CASSATSGVQYF. The whole variable domain, filled in from reference TRBV11-3 and TRBJ2-7, reads EAGVVQSPRYKIIEKKQPVAFWCNPISGHNTLYWYLQNLGQGPELLIRYENEEAVDDSQLPKDRFSAERLKGVDSTLKIQPAELGDSAVYLCASSATSGVQYFGPGTRLTVT.

The chain joins TRBV19 to TRBJ1-6; TRBD1 is a possible D gene (5 bases). The CDR3 sequence is 14 residues long. V shed 5 bases and J shed 6 bases, with 11 bases lying between them. Germline CDR1 and CDR2: LNHDA and SQIVND (reference sequence). Here the CDR3 reads CASSRRQSNSPLHF. In DNA, the CDR3 is TGTGCCAGTAGTCGTAGACAGTCTAATTCACCCCTCCACTTT.

The chain carries TRBV21-1 and TRBJ1-5; TRBD1 is the table's D call and was not checked against the DNA. TRBV21-1 is classified as a pseudogene. The CDR3 length is 15 residues. CDR3 residues: CASSRAPGGSQPQHF. CDR3 in DNA: TGTGCCAGCAGCAGGGCCCCAGGGGGCTCTCAGCCCCAGCATTTT.

The chain links TRBV1 to TRBJ2-7; TRBD2 reflects the table's D call only, with no check against the DNA. TRBV1 is assigned pseudogene status. The CDR3 loop spans 14 amino acids. The CDR3 sequence: CTSSQATFTYEQYF. The CDR3 DNA follows: TGCACCAGCAGCCAAGCCACTTTTACCTACGAGCAGTACTTC.

The chain has TRBV5-4 and TRBJ2-1; 8 bases match TRBD2. Germline-derived CDR1 and CDR2 are SGHNT and YYREEE (reference sequence). V shed 0 bases and J 7 bases; nucleotides not matched to a gene: 6. The CDR3 has 15 amino acids. CDR3 loop: CASSLGSGDWNEQFF. The CDR3 DNA reads TGTGCCAGCAGCTTGGGTAGCGGGGATTGGAATGAGCAGTTCTTC.

The chain employs TRBV27 and TRBJ2-7; 7 bases map to TRBD2. The CDR3 consists of 13 residues. Trimming removed 4 bases from V and 3 bases from J; junction bases left unmatched: 3. Germline CDR1 reads MNHEY; CDR2 reads SMNVEV (reference sequence). The CDR3 here is CASSWTRNYEQYF. In DNA form, the CDR3 reads TGTGCCAGCAGTTGGACTAGGAACTACGAGCAGTACTTC.

V and J are TRBV12-3 or TRBV12-4 and TRBJ1-1; D not resolved. V was trimmed by 5 bases and J by 0 bases, leaving 7 bases between them. The CDR3 is 13 residues long. The CDR3 DNA is TGTGCCAGCAGTGTAACAGTGAACACTGAAGCTTTCTTT. Amino acid sequence: CASSVTVNTEAFF.

The chain couples TRBV5-6 to TRBJ2-3, with D possibly matching TRBD2 (6 bases). This CDR3 has 15 residues. Germline assignment: CDR1 SGHDT and CDR2 YYEEEE. The ends were cut back, 0 bases at V and 3 bases at J, with 11 bases in the middle. The CDR3 loop is CASSLEGLLTDTQYF. As DNA, the CDR3 is TGTGCCAGCAGCTTGGAGGGACTTTTAACAGATACGCAGTATTTT.

V gene TRBV7-6 combines with J gene TRBJ1-1, with 7 bases lining up with TRBD1. CDR3 size: 15 residues. Unmatched junction bases numbered 12, after V lost 3 bases and J lost 8 bases. Per the germline V gene, CDR1 is SGHVS and CDR2 is FNYEAQ. CDR3 coding DNA: TGTGCCAGCAGCTTGCCCGAGGGCCGGGACAGAGAAGCTTTCTTT. The encoded protein is CASSLPEGRDREAFF.

The CDR3 region is CASSVRGTSGSSYNEQFF. CDR3 bases: TGTGCCAGCAGCGTCAGAGGGACTAGCGGCAGCTCCTACAATGAGCAGTTCTTC. The chain joins TRBV9 to TRBJ2-1; the match to TRBD2 covers 11 bases. Germline values: CDR1 SGDLS, CDR2 YYNGEE. The CDR3 has 18 residues. V shed 2 bases and J 0 bases; nucleotides not matched to a gene: 7.

The rearrangement links TRBV6-5 to TRBJ1-3; TRBD1 is a possible D gene (6 bases). V lost 6 bases to trimming and J lost 11 bases, with 17 bases between them. Germline CDR1 and CDR2: MNHEY and SVGAGI. The CDR3 has 13 residues. In DNA form, the CDR3 reads TGTGCCAGCAGCCCAGCCCAAAGACAGGCCATATATTTT. Protein: CASSPAQRQAIYF.

The chain joins TRBV5-1 to TRBJ2-1; TRBD2 matches 10 bases. The CDR3 runs 17 residues. Germline trimming cut 1 base from V and 5 bases from J; bases unmatched to any gene: 9. Germline CDR1 reads SGHRS; CDR2 reads YFSETQ. CDR3 DNA: TGCGCCAGCAGCTTGTACTCCGGGACTAGCGTTAACAATGAGCAGTTCTTC. This codes for CASSLYSGTSVNNEQFF.

The gene calls are TRBV27 and TRBJ2-7, with TRBD1 identical over 7 bases. The junction had 7 bases not matched to a gene; V was cut back by 5 bases and J by 0 bases. The CDR3 is 15 amino acids. CDR1 is MNHEY and CDR2 is SMNVEV in the germline V gene (reference sequence). The CDR3 DNA follows: TGTGCCAGCAGTGGGGACAGATCAAGCTCCTACGAGCAGTACTTC. Protein product: CASSGDRSSSYEQYF.

The chain employs TRBV29-1 and TRBJ1-1; D unclear. V lost 3 bases to trimming and J lost 1 base, with 6 bases between them. Germline V lookup: CDR1 SQVTM, CDR2 ANQGSEA. This CDR3 has 12 amino acids. CDR3 region: CSVEGKNTEAFF. CDR3 in DNA: TGCAGCGTTGAGGGCAAGAACACTGAAGCTTTCTTT.